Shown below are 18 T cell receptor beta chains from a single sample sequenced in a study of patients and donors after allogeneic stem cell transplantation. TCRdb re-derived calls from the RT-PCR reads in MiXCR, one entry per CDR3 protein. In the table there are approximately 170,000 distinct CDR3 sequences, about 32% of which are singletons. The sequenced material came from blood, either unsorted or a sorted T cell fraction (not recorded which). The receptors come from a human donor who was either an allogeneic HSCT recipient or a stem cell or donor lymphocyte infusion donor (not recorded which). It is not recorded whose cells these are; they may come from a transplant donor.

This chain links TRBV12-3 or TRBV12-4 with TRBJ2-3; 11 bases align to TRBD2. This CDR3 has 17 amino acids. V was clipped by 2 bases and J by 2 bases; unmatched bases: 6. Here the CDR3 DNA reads TGTGCCAGCAGTTTATGGTTAGCGGGAGGGCCCACAGATACGCAGTATTTT. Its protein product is CASSLWLAGGPTDTQYF.

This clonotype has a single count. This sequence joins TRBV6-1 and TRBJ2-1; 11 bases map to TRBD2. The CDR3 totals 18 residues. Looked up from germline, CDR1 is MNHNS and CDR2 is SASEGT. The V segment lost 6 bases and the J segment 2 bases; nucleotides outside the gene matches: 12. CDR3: CASRPPLTSGTTYNEQFF. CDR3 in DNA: TGTGCCAGCAGGCCCCCCCTGACTAGCGGGACTACCTACAATGAGCAGTTCTTC.

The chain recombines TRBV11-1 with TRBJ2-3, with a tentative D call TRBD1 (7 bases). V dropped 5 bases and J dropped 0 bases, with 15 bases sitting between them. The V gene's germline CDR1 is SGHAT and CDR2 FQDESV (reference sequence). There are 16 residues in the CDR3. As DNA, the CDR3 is TGTGCCAGCAGCCGACAGGGACTGGCGAGCACAGATACGCAGTATTTT. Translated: CASSRQGLASTDTQYF.

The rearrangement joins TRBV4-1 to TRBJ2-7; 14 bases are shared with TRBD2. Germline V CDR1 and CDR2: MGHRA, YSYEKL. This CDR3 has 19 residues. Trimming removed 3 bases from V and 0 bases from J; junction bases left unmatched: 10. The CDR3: CASSQIPGLAGVNSYEQYF. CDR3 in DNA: TGCGCCAGCAGCCAGATTCCGGGACTAGCGGGAGTTAACTCCTACGAGCAGTACTTC.

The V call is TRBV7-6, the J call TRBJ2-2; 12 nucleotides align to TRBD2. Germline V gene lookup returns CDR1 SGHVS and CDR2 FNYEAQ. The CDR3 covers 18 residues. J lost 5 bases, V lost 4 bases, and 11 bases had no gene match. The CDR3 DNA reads TGTGCCAGCAGCTCCCGGACTAGCGGGATCCTCGGAACCGGGGAGCTGTTTTTT. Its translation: CASSSRTSGILGTGELFF. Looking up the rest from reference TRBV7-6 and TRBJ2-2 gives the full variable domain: GAGVSQSPRYKVTKRGQDVALRCDPISGHVSLYWYRQALGQGPEFLTYFNYEAQQDKSGLPNDRFSAERPEGSISTLTIQRTEQRDSAMYRCASSSRTSGILGTGELFFGEGSRLTVL.

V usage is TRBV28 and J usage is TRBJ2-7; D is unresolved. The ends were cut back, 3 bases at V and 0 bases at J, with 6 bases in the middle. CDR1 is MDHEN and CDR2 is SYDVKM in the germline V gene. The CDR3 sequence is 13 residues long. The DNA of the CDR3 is TGTGCCAGCAGTTTCGACACCTCCTACGAGCAGTACTTC. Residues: CASSFDTSYEQYF.

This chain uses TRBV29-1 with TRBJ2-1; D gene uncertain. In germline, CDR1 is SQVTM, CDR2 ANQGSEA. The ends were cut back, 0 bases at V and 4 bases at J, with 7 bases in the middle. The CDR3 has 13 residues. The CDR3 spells CSVEDPNYNEQFF. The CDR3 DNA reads TGCAGCGTTGAAGACCCGAATTACAATGAGCAGTTCTTC.

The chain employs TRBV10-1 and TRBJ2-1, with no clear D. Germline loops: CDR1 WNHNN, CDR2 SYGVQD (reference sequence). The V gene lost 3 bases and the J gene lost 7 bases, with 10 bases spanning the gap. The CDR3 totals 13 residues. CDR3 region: CASSEVGSNEQFF. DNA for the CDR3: TGCGCCAGCAGTGAAGTGGGGTCGAATGAGCAGTTCTTC.

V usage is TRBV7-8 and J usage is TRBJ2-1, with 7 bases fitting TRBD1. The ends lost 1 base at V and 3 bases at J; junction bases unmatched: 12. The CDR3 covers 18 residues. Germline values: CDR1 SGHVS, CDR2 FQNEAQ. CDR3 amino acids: CASSLDRGPLNVYNEQFF. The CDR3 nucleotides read TGTGCCAGCAGCTTAGACAGGGGCCCACTTAACGTCTACAATGAGCAGTTCTTC.

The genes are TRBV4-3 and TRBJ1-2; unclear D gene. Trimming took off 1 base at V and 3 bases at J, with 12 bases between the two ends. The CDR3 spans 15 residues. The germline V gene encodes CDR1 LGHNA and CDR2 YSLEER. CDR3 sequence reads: CASSQVLDSHYGYTF. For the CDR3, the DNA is TGCGCCAGCAGCCAAGTATTGGACTCCCACTATGGCTACACCTTC.

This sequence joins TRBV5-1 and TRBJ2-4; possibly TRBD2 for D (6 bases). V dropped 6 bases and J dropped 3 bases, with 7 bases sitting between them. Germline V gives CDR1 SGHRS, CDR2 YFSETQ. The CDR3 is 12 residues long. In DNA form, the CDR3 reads TGCGCCAGCATGGGGGGCAAAAACATTCAGTACTTC. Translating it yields CASMGGKNIQYF.

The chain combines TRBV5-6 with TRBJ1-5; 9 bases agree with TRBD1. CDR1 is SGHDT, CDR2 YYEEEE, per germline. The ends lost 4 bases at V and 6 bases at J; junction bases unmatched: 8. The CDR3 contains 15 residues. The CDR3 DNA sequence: TGTGCCAGCAGCCTCCGGGACAGGGAGATTCAGCCCCAGCATTTT. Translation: CASSLRDREIQPQHF.

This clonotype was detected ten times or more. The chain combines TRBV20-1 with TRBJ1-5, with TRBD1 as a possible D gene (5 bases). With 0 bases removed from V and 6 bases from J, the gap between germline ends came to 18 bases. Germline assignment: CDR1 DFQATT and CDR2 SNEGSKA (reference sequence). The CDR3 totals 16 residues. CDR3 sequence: CSAREEETVLTQPQHF. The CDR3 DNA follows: TGCAGTGCTAGAGAAGAAGAGACAGTTTTAACTCAGCCCCAGCATTTT.

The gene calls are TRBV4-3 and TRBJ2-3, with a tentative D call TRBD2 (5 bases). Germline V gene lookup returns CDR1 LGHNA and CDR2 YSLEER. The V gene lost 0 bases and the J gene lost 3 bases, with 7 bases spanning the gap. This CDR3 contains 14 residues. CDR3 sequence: CASSQDTRTDTQYF. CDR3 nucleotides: TGCGCCAGCAGCCAAGACACTAGGACAGATACGCAGTATTTT.

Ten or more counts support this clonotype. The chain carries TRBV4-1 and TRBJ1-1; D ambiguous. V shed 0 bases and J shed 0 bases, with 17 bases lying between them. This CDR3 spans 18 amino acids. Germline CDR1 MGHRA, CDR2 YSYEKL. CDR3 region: CASSQDSQGGLMNTEAFF. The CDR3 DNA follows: TGCGCCAGCAGCCAAGACTCCCAAGGTGGGCTTATGAACACTGAAGCTTTCTTT.

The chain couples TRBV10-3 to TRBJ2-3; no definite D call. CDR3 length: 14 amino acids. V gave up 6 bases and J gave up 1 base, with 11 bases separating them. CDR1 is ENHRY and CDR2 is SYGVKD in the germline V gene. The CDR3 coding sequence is TGTGCCATCAGCTACAACAGTGGCACAGATACGCAGTATTTT. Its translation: CAISYNSGTDTQYF.

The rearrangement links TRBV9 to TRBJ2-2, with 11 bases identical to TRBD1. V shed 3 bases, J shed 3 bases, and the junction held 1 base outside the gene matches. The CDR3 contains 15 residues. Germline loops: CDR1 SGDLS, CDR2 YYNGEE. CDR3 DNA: TGTGCCAGCAGCGGGACAGGGGGCTACACCGGGGAGCTGTTTTTT. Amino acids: CASSGTGGYTGELFF. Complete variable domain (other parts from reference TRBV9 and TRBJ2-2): DSGVTQTPKHLITATGQRVTLRCSPRSGDLSVYWYQQSLDQGLQFLIQYYNGEERAKGNILERFSAQQFPDLHSELNLSSLELGDSALYFCASSGTGGYTGELFFGEGSRLTVL.

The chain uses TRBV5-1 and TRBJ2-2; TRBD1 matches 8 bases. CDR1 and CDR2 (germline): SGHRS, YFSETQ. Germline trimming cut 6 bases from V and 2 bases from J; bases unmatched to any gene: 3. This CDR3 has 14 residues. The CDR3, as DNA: TGCGCCAGCAACGACAGGGGAAACACCGGGGAGCTGTTTTTT. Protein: CASNDRGNTGELFF.